A selection of T cell receptor beta chains follows, all from one sample in a study of cytomegalovirus exposure and HLA in healthy donors. Measured with immunoSEQ multiplex PCR; TCRdb has only the in-frame clones, and not every one. This sample has 98,000 or so clones, with roughly 79% found just once. The sequenced material came from PBMCs. The receptors stem from a man aged 60-69 years in good health and CMV-seropositive. The CDR3 runs from the conserved cysteine through the conserved F or W. D genes are given only for firm matches. Where a row states a size, it is once, few, many or the class of an expanded clone; other rows omit it.

V: TRBV18
J: TRBJ1-3
size: -
D: TRBD1
CDR3: CASSPNQGGGNTIYF
DNA: TGTGCCAGCTCACCGAACCAGGGGGGCGGAAACACCATATATTTT

V: TRBV9
J: TRBJ1-1
size: -
D: -
CDR3: CASSRGGTEAFF
DNA: TGTGCCAGCAGCAGGGGCGGCACTGAAGCTTTCTTT

V: TRBV6-1
J: TRBJ2-3
size: few
D: -
CDR3: CASSDYGGSTDTQYF
DNA: TGTGCCAGCAGTGATTACGGCGGAAGCACAGATACGCAGTATTTT

V: TRBV5-1
J: TRBJ1-1
size: -
D: -
CDR3: CASSLESGRGAFF
DNA: TGCGCCAGCAGCTTGGAGTCAGGGAGGGGAGCTTTCTTT

V: TRBV27
J: TRBJ2-7
size: -
D: TRBD1
CDR3: CASSWADRVYEQYF
DNA: TGTGCCAGCAGCTGGGCTGACAGGGTCTACGAGCAGTACTTC

V: TRBV4-1
J: TRBJ2-2
size: -
D: TRBD1
CDR3: CASSQGQGAWRELFF
DNA: TGCGCCAGCAGCCAAGGGCAGGGGGCTTGGCGGGAGCTGTTTTTT

V: TRBV4-1
J: TRBJ2-2
size: -
D: -
CDR3: CASSQFQGPGELFF
DNA: TGCGCCAGCAGCCAATTTCAGGGTCCCGGGGAGCTGTTTTTT

V: TRBV19
J: TRBJ2-2
size: -
D: TRBD2
CDR3: CASSRGLAGGNTGELFF
DNA: TGTGCCAGTAGTAGGGGACTAGCGGGGGGTAACACCGGGGAGCTGTTTTTT

V: TRBV6-1
J: TRBJ2-7
size: -
D: TRBD1
CDR3: CATIRGTGYEQYF
DNA: TGTGCCACCATAAGGGGGACAGGGTACGAGCAGTACTTC

V: TRBV14
J: TRBJ1-6
size: -
D: TRBD1
CDR3: CASSQAQGGNSPLHF
DNA: TGTGCCAGCAGCCAAGCTCAGGGGGGCAATTCACCCCTCCACTTT

V: TRBV2
J: TRBJ2-1
size: -
D: -
CDR3: CASRETSSSYNEQFF
DNA: TGTGCCAGCAGGGAAACGTCGAGCTCCTACAATGAGCAGTTCTTC

V: TRBV6-1
J: TRBJ2-3
size: few
D: -
CDR3: CASSELSGRRHTDTQYF
DNA: TGTGCCAGCAGTGAACTTTCGGGAAGGCGCCACACAGATACGCAGTATTTT

V: TRBV6-5
J: TRBJ2-7
size: -
D: -
CDR3: CASTGSRGSYEQYF
DNA: TGTGCCAGCACTGGGTCACGGGGTTCCTACGAGCAGTACTTC

V: TRBV7-9
J: TRBJ2-7
size: few
D: -
CDR3: CASSLVGTYSYEQYF
DNA: TGTGCCAGCAGCTTAGTGGGGACTTACTCCTACGAGCAGTACTTC

V: TRBV7-2
J: TRBJ2-6
size: -
D: -
CDR3: CASSFWGAGANVLTF
DNA: TGTGCCAGCAGCTTCTGGGGGGCTGGGGCCAACGTCCTGACTTTC

V: TRBV6-5
J: TRBJ2-5
size: -
D: TRBD1
CDR3: CASSYSTGSQETQYF
DNA: TGTGCCAGCAGTTACTCGACAGGGAGCCAAGAGACCCAGTACTTC

V: TRBV28
J: TRBJ1-2
size: few
D: -
CDR3: CASSSNGARNYGYTF
DNA: TGTGCCAGCAGTTCCAACGGTGCCCGTAACTATGGCTACACCTTC

V: TRBV6-1
J: TRBJ2-3
size: -
D: TRBD2
CDR3: CASSETSGGFTQYF
DNA: TGTGCCAGCAGTGAGACTAGCGGGGGTTTTACGCAGTATTTT

V: TRBV7-9
J: TRBJ2-7
size: -
D: TRBD1
CDR3: CASSPRTGSYEQYF
DNA: TGTGCCAGCAGCCCAAGGACAGGCTCCTACGAGCAGTACTTC

V: TRBV27
J: TRBJ2-1
size: -
D: -
CDR3: CASRFYAGREQFF
DNA: TGTGCCAGCAGATTTTACGCCGGCAGGGAGCAGTTCTTC

V: TRBV6-5
J: TRBJ1-5
size: -
D: -
CDR3: CASSGGGKANQPQHF
DNA: TGTGCCAGCAGTGGGGGAGGGAAGGCAAATCAGCCCCAGCATTTT

V: TRBV5-1
J: TRBJ1-3
size: -
D: -
CDR3: CASSFGQASGNTIYF
DNA: TGCGCCAGCAGCTTTGGGCAGGCATCAGGAAACACCATATATTTT

V: TRBV21-1
J: TRBJ2-2
size: -
D: -
CDR3: CASSNQGHIGELFF
DNA: TGTGCCAGCAGCAACCAGGGGCACATCGGGGAGCTGTTTTTT

V: TRBV7-8
J: TRBJ2-7
size: few
D: -
CDR3: CASSLVRSRLPGTGQGEQYF
DNA: TGTGCCAGCAGCTTAGTCCGAAGTCGTCTTCCGGGGACCGGGCAGGGGGAGCAGTACTTC

V: TRBV5-4
J: TRBJ2-3
size: -
D: TRBD1
CDR3: CASSPGQGFKDTQYF
DNA: TGTGCCAGCAGCCCGGGACAGGGGTTTAAAGATACGCAGTATTTT

V: TRBV12-5
J: TRBJ1-3
size: -
D: TRBD1
CDR3: CASGMGQAQSGNTIYF
DNA: TGTGCTAGTGGTATGGGACAGGCACAATCTGGAAACACCATATATTTT

V: TRBV28
J: TRBJ1-6
size: -
D: TRBD1
CDR3: CASTSTGTAGNSPLHF
DNA: TGTGCCAGCACTTCAACCGGGACAGCTGGCAATTCACCCCTCCACTTT

V: TRBV7-3
J: TRBJ2-4
size: few
D: TRBD1
CDR3: CASSPQGAENIQYF
DNA: TGTGCCAGCAGCCCACAGGGGGCTGAAAACATTCAGTACTTC

V: TRBV6-4
J: TRBJ1-2
size: few
D: -
CDR3: CASSDSSDGQGYGYTF
DNA: TGTGCCAGCAGTGACTCGAGTGACGGCCAGGGGTATGGCTACACCTTC

V: TRBV7-2
J: TRBJ1-2
size: -
D: TRBD1
CDR3: CASSGQGPGVGYTF
DNA: TGTGCCAGCAGCGGACAGGGCCCGGGGGTAGGCTACACCTTC

V: TRBV19
J: TRBJ2-6
size: -
D: -
CDR3: CASSIQLVGGSEPGANVLTF
DNA: TGTGCCAGTAGTATACAATTGGTCGGCGGCTCGGAACCTGGGGCCAACGTCCTGACTTTC

V: TRBV12-5
J: TRBJ2-7
size: few
D: -
CDR3: CASSLPGLAQQYF
DNA: TGTGCTAGTTCTTTACCGGGACTCGCTCAGCAGTACTTC

V: TRBV7-2
J: TRBJ1-1
size: few
D: -
CDR3: CASSSRDTKGTEAFF
DNA: TGTGCCAGCAGCTCCCGGGACACAAAGGGGACTGAAGCTTTCTTT

V: TRBV19
J: TRBJ1-1
size: -
D: TRBD1
CDR3: CASRQGAPGRNTEAFF
DNA: TGTGCCAGTCGCCAGGGGGCACCCGGAAGGAACACTGAAGCTTTCTTT

V: TRBV6-5
J: TRBJ1-1
size: -
D: -
CDR3: CASSPLTGNTEAFF
DNA: TGTGCCAGCAGTCCGCTGACGGGGAACACTGAAGCTTTCTTT

V: TRBV7-9
J: TRBJ2-3
size: -
D: TRBD2
CDR3: CASSLAQLAGGGDTQYF
DNA: TGTGCCAGCAGCTTAGCGCAACTAGCGGGGGGAGGTGATACGCAGTATTTT

V: TRBV7-8
J: TRBJ2-5
size: -
D: TRBD1
CDR3: CASSKTGGGETQYF
DNA: TGTGCCAGCAGCAAGACAGGGGGCGGAGAGACCCAGTACTTC

V: TRBV6-5
J: TRBJ1-5
size: -
D: -
CDR3: CASRSITGGNQPQHF
DNA: TGTGCCAGCAGGTCTATAACGGGGGGCAATCAGCCCCAGCATTTT

V: TRBV7-6
J: TRBJ1-3
size: -
D: TRBD1
CDR3: CASSLRGQGNTIYF
DNA: TGTGCCAGCAGCTTAAGGGGGCAAGGAAACACCATATATTTT

V: TRBV28
J: TRBJ1-2
size: once
D: -
CDR3: CASSIRQDGYTF
DNA: TGTGCCAGCAGTATCCGACAGGATGGCTACACCTTC

V: TRBV15
J: TRBJ2-5
size: few
D: -
CDR3: CATSRVPLETQYF
DNA: TGTGCCACCAGCAGAGTCCCACTCGAGACCCAGTACTTC

V: TRBV6-5
J: TRBJ1-3
size: once
D: -
CDR3: CASSFDFSSGNTIYF
DNA: TGTGCCAGCAGTTTTGACTTCAGCTCTGGAAACACCATATATTTT

V: TRBV6-6
J: TRBJ2-7
size: -
D: TRBD2
CDR3: CASSYGIAGPYEQYF
DNA: TGTGCCAGCAGTTACGGGATAGCGGGCCCCTACGAGCAGTACTTC

V: TRBV29-1
J: TRBJ2-3
size: -
D: -
CDR3: CSVDRDTTDTQYF
DNA: TGCAGCGTTGATCGGGACACGACAGATACGCAGTATTTT

V: TRBV6-1
J: TRBJ1-2
size: -
D: -
CDR3: CASPPPRENGYGYTF
DNA: TGTGCCAGCCCCCCACCACGTGAGAATGGTTACGGCTACACCTTC

V: TRBV27
J: TRBJ2-1
size: -
D: TRBD2
CDR3: CASVNLLAGNNEQFF
DNA: TGTGCCAGCGTCAACCTCCTAGCGGGAAACAATGAGCAGTTCTTC

V: TRBV29-1
J: TRBJ1-2
size: -
D: -
CDR3: CSVALKGRSIYGYTF
DNA: TGCAGCGTCGCTTTGAAGGGGCGTTCTATCTATGGCTACACCTTC

V: TRBV6-4
J: TRBJ1-1
size: -
D: TRBD1
CDR3: CASSGVATGVTEAFF
DNA: TGTGCCAGCAGTGGGGTGGCGACAGGGGTCACTGAAGCTTTCTTT

V: TRBV19
J: TRBJ1-4
size: -
D: -
CDR3: CASSRGYADEKLFF
DNA: TGTGCCAGTAGTAGAGGATACGCGGATGAAAAACTGTTTTTT

V: TRBV9
J: TRBJ2-5
size: -
D: TRBD2
CDR3: CASSVGLAGGSQETQYF
DNA: TGTGCCAGCAGCGTAGGACTAGCGGGGGGCTCGCAAGAGACCCAGTACTTC

V: TRBV6-6
J: TRBJ1-5
size: few
D: TRBD1
CDR3: CASSRDSQPQHF
DNA: TGTGCCAGCAGTAGGGACAGCCAGCCCCAGCATTTT

V: TRBV5-1
J: TRBJ2-5
size: -
D: -
CDR3: CASSSGRYQETQYF
DNA: TGCGCCAGCAGCTCAGGGCGGTACCAAGAGACCCAGTACTTC

V: TRBV2
J: TRBJ1-2
size: -
D: -
CDR3: CASSAGGQIYGYTF
DNA: TGTGCCAGCAGTGCGGGGGGCCAGATCTATGGCTACACCTTC

V: TRBV5-4
J: TRBJ2-1
size: -
D: TRBD2
CDR3: CASSLGAGEYNEQFF
DNA: TGTGCCAGCAGCTTGGGGGCGGGGGAGTACAATGAGCAGTTCTTC

V: TRBV2
J: TRBJ2-1
size: once
D: -
CDR3: CASSEESNEQFF
DNA: TGTGCCAGCAGTGAAGAGAGCAATGAGCAGTTCTTC

V: TRBV10-3
J: TRBJ1-5
size: -
D: -
CDR3: CAISESIGRPSGSNQPQHF
DNA: TGTGCCATCAGTGAGTCTATAGGGAGACCAAGTGGGAGCAATCAGCCCCAGCATTTT

V: TRBV19
J: TRBJ2-5
size: -
D: TRBD2
CDR3: CASSLRLAGGQETQYF
DNA: TGTGCCAGTAGTCTGCGACTAGCGGGGGGCCAAGAGACCCAGTACTTC

V: TRBV7-3
J: TRBJ2-1
size: -
D: -
CDR3: CASSLQGGSEQFF
DNA: TGTGCCAGCAGCTTGCAAGGGGGTTCTGAGCAGTTCTTC

V: TRBV4-3
J: TRBJ2-3
size: -
D: TRBD2
CDR3: CASSQLGLAGTDTQYF
DNA: TGCGCCAGCAGCCAACTTGGACTAGCGGGCACAGATACGCAGTATTTT

V: TRBV5-4
J: TRBJ1-6
size: -
D: -
CDR3: CASSFEQGNSPLHF
DNA: TGTGCCAGCAGCTTCGAACAGGGCAATTCACCCCTCCACTTT